These 23 T cell receptor beta chains were all obtained from the same sample, sequenced in a study of Tregs in tolerant kidney transplant recipients. The nonmyeloablative bone marrow transplants came from related graft donors, with transient mixed chimerism. TCRdb's table, derived via immunoSEQ multiplex PCR, lists solely in-frame clones and lacks some. Its table records 14,000 or so clones. The specimen was CD8+ T cells from blood (PBMCs), collected 6 months after the transplant. All receptors derive from a human patient who received a combined kidney and bone marrow transplant. The graft donor may have contributed some T cells.

Turning to this clone: The read is 3 residues too short to cover the CDR3 end, so that end is filled in from the germline J gene. The rearrangement links TRBV6-2 or TRBV6-3 to TRBJ1-1, with a weak D call TRBD1 (5 bases). The CDR3 extends over 14 amino acids. In germline, CDR1 is MNHEY, CDR2 SVGEGT. V was cut by 4 bases and J by 5 bases, with 14 bases left in between. This CDR3 reads CASSFGGVLTEAFF. The CDR3 DNA, read in part, is TGTGCCAGCAGTTTCGGGGGTGTGTTGACTGAA.

Points on this clone: The read halts 3 residues ahead of the CDR3 end, with the missing end drawn from the germline J gene. V gene TRBV4-1 combines with J gene TRBJ1-5; tentatively, D is TRBD1 (5 bases). V was pared by 0 bases and J by 3 bases, with 15 bases between. This CDR3 is built from 17 residues. The V gene's germline CDR1 is MGHRA and CDR2 YSYEKL. The chain's CDR3 is CASSQERWGDYNQPQHF. The sequenced part of the CDR3 DNA is TGCGCCAGCAGCCAAGAGAGGTGGGGGGACTACAATCAGCCC.

Worth noting for this clone: Germline and junction disagree at one end, which may indicate a read error. The CDR3 goes on 3 residues after the read ends, and that part is filled in from the germline J gene. The chain joins TRBV4-2 to TRBJ2-3; D is perhaps TRBD2 (5 bases). Germline V gives CDR1 LGHNA, CDR2 YNFKEQ. CDR3 size: 15 residues. Partial CDR3 DNA: TGCGCCAGCAGCCAAGATGGAAGCGGCCGAGATACG. As protein: CASSQDGSGRDT. The whole CDR3 protein is CASSQDGSGRDTQYF.

As for this clone: The read stops 3 residues short of the end of the CDR3; the missing end is completed from the germline J gene. The chain has TRBV30 and TRBJ2-7; perhaps TRBD1 as D (5 bases). Germline CDR1 reads GTSNPN; CDR2 reads SVGIG (reference sequence). This CDR3 has 13 amino acids. V was trimmed by 2 bases and J by 2 bases, leaving 10 bases between them. The CDR3 region is CAWSLDTTYEQYF. Incomplete CDR3 DNA: TGTGCCTGGAGTTTGGACACCACCTACGAG.

About this clone itself: The read stops 3 residues short of the end of the CDR3; the missing end is completed from the germline J gene. This chain links TRBV5-1 with TRBJ2-7; 7 nucleotides agree with TRBD2. The CDR3 runs to 14 residues. J was trimmed by 3 bases and V by 3 bases; bases with no gene match: 6. Germline V gene sequence: CDR1 SGHRS, CDR2 YFSETQ. The sequenced part of the CDR3 DNA is TGCGCCAGCAGCTCAGGAGGCGGGAGCTACGAG. Residues: CASSSGGGSYE. The CDR3 reads in full as CASSSGGGSYEQYF. Variable domain in full (rest from reference TRBV5-1 and TRBJ2-7): KAGVTQTPRYLIKTRGQQVTLSCSPISGHRSVSWYQQTPGQGLQFLFEYFSETQRNKGNFPGRFSGRQFSNSRSEMNVSTLELGDSALYLCASSSGGGSYEQYFGPGTRLTVT.

Regarding this clone: The read finishes 3 residues shy of the CDR3 end, and the germline J gene is used to complete it. The rearrangement links TRBV18 to TRBJ2-1; possibly TRBD2 for D (5 bases). This CDR3 has 12 residues. The germline V gene encodes CDR1 KGHSH and CDR2 LQKENI. V was shortened by 1 base and J by 9 bases, with 7 bases between the two germline ends. Incomplete CDR3 DNA: TGTGCCAGCTCACCACTGGCGGGTGAG. Amino acids: CASSPLAGE. The whole CDR3 protein is CASSPLAGEQFF.

As concerns this clone: The read finishes 3 residues shy of the CDR3 end, and the germline J gene is used to complete it. This chain links TRBV7-9 with TRBJ2-5; 9 bases are shared with TRBD2. The CDR3 loop spans 13 amino acids. After removal of 6 bases from V and 5 bases from J, the junction contained 4 bases not matched to a gene. Germline CDR1 and CDR2: SEHNR and FQNEAQ (reference sequence). The sequenced part of the CDR3 DNA is TGTGCCAGCAGTAGCGGGAGAGTTGAGACC. Protein product: CASSSGRVET. The whole CDR3 is CASSSGRVETQYF.

In regard to this clone: Sequencing ends 3 residues short of the CDR3 end; the germline J gene provides the rest. The chain employs TRBV2 and TRBJ1-2; weak D call: TRBD1 (6 bases). The CDR3 consists of 16 residues. Germline CDR1 SNHLY, CDR2 FYNNEI. V was clipped by 0 bases and J by 5 bases, with 16 bases between them. The DNA read from the CDR3 is TGTGCCAGCAGTGAAGCGCTTGGGACACGAACGTATGGC. Translated: CASSEALGTRTYG. The entire CDR3 is CASSEALGTRTYGYTF.

Comment on this clone: Coverage ceases 3 residues before the CDR3 finishes, and the germline J gene fills in the end. This rearrangement joins TRBV5-1 to TRBJ1-2, with 9 positions matching TRBD1. The CDR3 totals 17 residues. Trimming at V came to 3 bases and at J to 6 bases, leaving 15 bases not matched to a gene. Per the germline V gene, CDR1 is SGHRS and CDR2 is YFSETQ. The chain's CDR3 is CASSWDRDRTILNGYTF. Partial CDR3 DNA: TGCGCCAGCAGCTGGGACAGGGACCGTACGATCCTAAATGGC.

Points on this clone: The read falls 3 residues short of the CDR3 end, and the missing part is taken from the germline J gene. The chain links TRBV11-2 to TRBJ1-1; TRBD1 matches at 7 bases. The germline V gene encodes CDR1 SGHAT and CDR2 FQNNGV. The CDR3 covers 13 residues. CDR3 bases read: TGTGCCAGCAGCTTAGTGACAGGGCCAGAA. It encodes CASSLVTGPE. The CDR3 as a whole reads CASSLVTGPEAFF.

A note on this clone: The sequence runs out 3 residues before the end of the CDR3; the remainder is reconstructed from the germline J gene. V is TRBV5-1 and J is TRBJ2-3, with a possible D match to TRBD1 (7 bases). Germline-derived CDR1 and CDR2 are SGHRS and YFSETQ. The CDR3 runs to 15 residues. Trimming left V 4 bases short and J 2 bases short, with 14 bases between. The covered CDR3 bases are TGCGCCAGCAGCCCGGGGGACAGCTCCACAGATACG. Its translation: CASSPGDSSTDT. The whole CDR3 region reads CASSPGDSSTDTQYF.

Of note for this clone: The read ends 3 residues shy of where the CDR3 ends; the end is completed using the germline J gene. This sequence joins TRBV5-1 and TRBJ2-3; maybe TRBD2 (6 bases). The germline V gene encodes CDR1 SGHRS and CDR2 YFSETQ. This CDR3 is built from 12 residues. The V end lost 7 bases, the J end lost 1 base, and 7 bases lay between the germline ends. The CDR3 spells CASGGGTDTQYF. CDR3 DNA (partial): TGCGCCAGCGGAGGGGGCACAGATACG.

Concerning this clone itself: The missing CDR3 end, 3 residues past where the read stops, is filled in from the germline J gene. The rearrangement joins TRBV11-3 to TRBJ2-1, with TRBD1 identical over 8 bases. Unmatched junction bases numbered 11, after V lost 4 bases and J lost 9 bases. In germline, CDR1 is SGHNT, CDR2 YENEEA. The CDR3 totals 15 residues. The CDR3: CASSSRQGTAGEQFF. Partial CDR3 DNA: TGTGCCAGCAGCTCCAGACAGGGGACCGCCGGTGAG.

Note on this clone: Sequencing ends 3 residues short of the CDR3 end; the germline J gene provides the rest. The rearrangement joins TRBV29-1 to TRBJ1-1; no clear D gene. The CDR3 is 11 residues long. Germline V gene lookup returns CDR1 SQVTM and CDR2 ANQGSEA. CDR3: CSVEAPGKAFF. The DNA read from the CDR3 is TGCAGCGTTGAAGCCCCAGGAAAA.

Points on this clone: The read terminates 3 residues before the CDR3 end, so the remaining end is supplied by the germline J gene. The chain combines TRBV9 with TRBJ1-1; tentative D call: TRBD1 (5 bases). The germline gives CDR1 SGDLS, CDR2 YYNGEE. The CDR3 covers 15 residues. V lost 0 bases, J lost 1 base, and 10 bases lay in between. CDR3 DNA (partial): TGTGCCAGCAGCGTAGGATCCGGGGGGAACACTGAA. It is translated as CASSVGSGGNTE. From start to end, the CDR3 is CASSVGSGGNTEAFF.

Concerning this clone: From the germline J gene comes the end of the CDR3, since the read stops 3 residues before it. The rearrangement joins TRBV7-8 to TRBJ1-5; D call uncertain. The CDR3 covers 16 residues. The germline CDR1 and CDR2 sequences are SGHVS and FQNEAQ. The V and J ends lost 2 bases and 0 bases respectively, with 11 bases between them. The DNA read from the CDR3 is TGTGCCAGCAGCTTACTCCCCTCTTATAGCAATCAGCCC. Its translation is CASSLLPSYSNQP. The CDR3, in full, reads CASSLLPSYSNQPQHF.

Worth noting for this clone: The read halts 3 residues ahead of the CDR3 end, with the missing end drawn from the germline J gene. V and J are TRBV13 and TRBJ2-3; 11 nucleotides match TRBD2. V lost 4 bases and J lost 0; bases outside the gene matches: 12. This CDR3 has 19 amino acids. Germline V lookup: CDR1 PRHDT, CDR2 FYEKMQ (reference sequence). The CDR3: CASSSPLAGEPFSTDTQYF. CDR3 bases read: TGTGCCAGCAGCTCCCCACTAGCGGGGGAACCCTTTAGCACAGATACG.

Note on this clone: One end of the junction is discordant with germline, which a read error may explain. Coverage ceases 3 residues before the CDR3 finishes, and the germline J gene fills in the end. The chain couples TRBV13 to TRBJ2-5, with TRBD2 identical over 8 bases. CDR3 length: 15 amino acids. Germline CDR1 PRHDT, CDR2 FYEKMQ (reference sequence). CDR3 bases read: TGTACCAGCAGCTCCCCCGGACTAGCTGGCGAGACC. This sequence encodes CTSSSPGLAGET. The complete CDR3 sequence is CTSSSPGLAGETQYF.

In the case of this clone: The read ends 3 residues early relative to the CDR3; the germline J gene fills the gap. The J gene is TRBJ1-5, the V gene TRBV19; no firm D call. CDR1 is LNHDA and CDR2 is SQIVND in the germline V gene (reference sequence). V lost 4 bases and J 3 bases, leaving 10 bases between the germline ends. This CDR3 has 14 residues. This CDR3 reads CASSTRALNQPQHF. The sequenced CDR3 bases are TGTGCCAGTAGTACCCGCGCGCTCAATCAGCCC.

Considering frequency, this clone is medium-sized (0.01 to 0.1%). The read terminates 3 residues ahead of where the CDR3 ends, so the germline J gene completes it. V and J are TRBV19 and TRBJ2-7, with TRBD1 matching 9 bases. The V and J ends lost 1 base and 3 bases, in that order; junction bases with no gene match: 4. The CDR3 extends over 15 amino acids. The germline V gene has CDR1 LNHDA and CDR2 SQIVND (reference sequence). CDR3 protein: CASSIAGTGLYEQYF. The sequenced part of the CDR3 DNA is TGTGCCAGTAGTATAGCTGGGACAGGGCTCTACGAG.

On this clone: The CDR3 end lies 3 residues beyond the end of the read and is filled in from the germline J gene. The gene calls are TRBV19 and TRBJ1-1, with D perhaps TRBD1 (5 bases). Trimming removed 9 bases from V and 1 base from J, with 18 bases in between. The CDR3 has 15 residues. Germline CDR1 is LNHDA and CDR2 is SQIVND (reference sequence). CDR3 protein: CASSWGSLSNTEAFF. CDR3 bases read: TGTGCCAGCTCTTGGGGCAGCCTATCGAACACTGAA.

Points on this clone: The read falls 3 residues short of the CDR3 end, and the missing part is taken from the germline J gene. The J gene is TRBJ1-2, the V gene TRBV29-1; 12 nucleotides agree with TRBD1. The CDR3 consists of 16 residues. The germline gives CDR1 SQVTM, CDR2 ANQGSEA. The trim removed 5 bases at V and 1 base at J, leaving 8 bases unmatched. The CDR3 here is CSVILGQGADNYGYTF. CDR3 DNA, as far as it was read: TGCAGCGTTATTTTGGGACAGGGGGCTGATAACTATGGC.

A note on this clone: From the germline J gene comes the end of the CDR3, since the read stops 3 residues before it. The J gene is TRBJ2-3, the V gene TRBV5-1, with D possibly TRBD1 on 6 matching bases. The CDR3 length is 15 residues. Germline-derived CDR1 and CDR2 are SGHRS and YFSETQ. V was pared by 2 bases and J by 4 bases, with 14 bases between. The CDR3 spells CASSFMVDRPDTQYF. The DNA read from the CDR3 is TGCGCCAGCAGCTTCATGGTCGACAGGCCAGATACG.